The clone carrying this TCR beta chain was seen only a few times. The sample comes from a study of CD8+CD57+ T cells in acquired aplastic anemia. The overall study: The DNA of sorted CD4+ and CD8+ cells averaged around 3 ug.

Template material for TCR beta VDJ and CDR3 profiling consisted of genomic DNA. TCRdb called the reads again in MiXCR, with one record for every CDR3 protein. The table lists 150,000 to 200,000 distinct CDR3 sequences, less than 60% of them singletons. The CDR3 runs to 12 residues. Between the trimmed V and J ends, which lost 3 bases and 7 bases, there was a span of 6 bases. Germline CDR1 reads SNHLY; CDR2 reads FYNNEI. Patients picked for sequencing had shown CD8+CD57+ cell expansion detected by flow cytometry. Every patient had severe acquired aplastic anemia. The TCR originated in a human donor with aplastic anemia. Sequenced input: sorted CD4+, CD8+, or CD8+CD57+ T cells (not recorded which) from PBMCs. This chain connects TRBV2 to TRBJ2-2; D is unresolved. This CDR3 reads CASSDYYGELFF. Written as DNA, the CDR3 is TGTGCCAGCAGTGACTATTACGGGGAGCTGTTTTTT.